This is a list of T cell receptor beta chains from one sample in a study of cytomegalovirus exposure and HLA in healthy donors. The data were produced by immunoSEQ multiplex PCR, yet TCRdb's version contains in-frame clones alone and is incomplete. The data contain over 250,000 clones, roughly nine tenths of them seen just once; the ten biggest clones take up approximately 1.1%. Sequencing used PBMCs. These receptors were taken from a woman in her twenties or thirties in good health and CMV-seropositive. CDR3s include the opening cysteine and the closing phenylalanine or tryptophan. D genes are given only for firm matches. Size is stated for part of the rows, as once, few or many counts, or as a class when the clone is expanded.

>NA|TRBJ2-7|NA|TRBV7-6
CASSLAQGGNYEQYF
TGTGCCAGCAGCTTAGCGCAGGGGGGAAACTACGAGCAGTACTTC
>NA|TRBJ2-1|NA|TRBV7-9
CASSLRNPYNEQFF
TGTGCCAGCAGCTTGCGGAACCCATACAATGAGCAGTTCTTC
>NA|TRBJ2-2|NA|TRBV28
CASSLQATGELFF
TGTGCCAGCAGTTTACAGGCCACCGGGGAGCTGTTTTTT
>NA|TRBJ2-1|NA|TRBV15
CATSWAVGFSYNEQFF
TGTGCCACCAGCTGGGCGGTAGGGTTCTCCTACAATGAGCAGTTCTTC
>NA|TRBJ2-1|TRBD2|TRBV7-2
CASSLSFSGASSYNEQFF
TGTGCCAGCAGCTTGAGTTTTAGCGGGGCGAGCTCCTACAATGAGCAGTTCTTC
>NA|TRBJ1-2|NA|TRBV6-1
CASCLKAGPGWGYTF
TGTGCCAGCTGTCTCAAAGCGGGCCCCGGTTGGGGCTACACCTTC
>few|TRBJ2-7|TRBD2|TRBV7-3
CASSTSGGREQYF
TGTGCCAGCAGCACTAGCGGAGGGCGGGAGCAGTACTTC
>NA|TRBJ2-7|NA|TRBV15
CATSRKRDPTYEQYF
TGTGCCACCAGCAGGAAGAGGGACCCAACCTACGAGCAGTACTTC
>NA|TRBJ2-7|NA|TRBV28
CASSSHPTGSYEQYF
TGTGCCAGCAGTTCCCACCCGACAGGTTCCTACGAGCAGTACTTC
>NA|TRBJ1-5|TRBD1|TRBV25-1
CASSVPQRGGFGNQPQHF
TGTGCCAGCAGTGTGCCTCAACGAGGGGGCTTCGGCAATCAGCCCCAGCATTTT
>NA|TRBJ2-7|NA|TRBV25-1
CVYPPRRRYEQYF
TGTGTTTATCCCCCAAGGAGGAGATACGAGCAGTACTTC
>NA|TRBJ2-2|TRBD2|TRBV15
CATRGRDAGELFF
TGTGCCACCCGCGGGAGGGATGCCGGGGAGCTGTTTTTT
>NA|TRBJ2-5|NA|TRBV20-1
CSAKRQETQYF
TGCAGTGCTAAGCGGCAAGAGACCCAGTACTTC
>NA|TRBJ2-2|NA|TRBV6-4
CASSDRLNTGELFF
TGTGCCAGCAGTGACCGGTTGAACACCGGGGAGCTGTTTTTT
>once|TRBJ2-7|TRBD1|TRBV5-6
CASSPGTATHRDYEQYF
TGTGCCAGCAGCCCCGGGACAGCAACACACCGCGACTACGAGCAGTACTTC
>NA|TRBJ2-3|NA|TRBV30
CAWSVLGFTDTQYF
TGTGCCTGGAGTGTACTGGGGTTTACAGATACGCAGTATTTT
>NA|TRBJ2-7|NA|TRBV27
CASRELPGAYEQYF
TGTGCCAGCAGAGAACTCCCAGGGGCCTACGAGCAGTACTTC
>NA|TRBJ2-7|TRBD2|TRBV7-2
CASRLERGIYEQYF
TGTGCCAGCAGATTGGAGCGGGGGATCTACGAGCAGTACTTC
>NA|TRBJ1-2|NA|TRBV25-1
CASSEPGRFYGYTF
TGTGCCAGCAGTGAACCAGGGAGGTTCTATGGCTACACCTTC
>NA|TRBJ1-2|NA|TRBV9
CASSVASASYGYTF
TGTGCCAGCAGCGTAGCCAGTGCCAGCTATGGCTACACCTTC
>NA|TRBJ2-2|NA|TRBV30
CAWSPSGIGELFF
TGTGCCTGGAGTCCATCGGGGATCGGGGAGCTGTTTTTT
>NA|TRBJ1-2|TRBD1|TRBV7-9
CASSAGTANYGYTF
TGTGCCAGCAGCGCCGGGACAGCGAACTATGGCTACACCTTC
>NA|TRBJ2-7|NA|TRBV9
CASSVRPGLSYEQYF
TGTGCCAGCAGCGTCAGACCGGGCCTGTCCTACGAGCAGTACTTC
>few|TRBJ2-5|NA|TRBV18
CASSPVPQGQETQYF
TGTGCCAGCTCACCAGTCCCACAGGGCCAAGAGACCCAGTACTTC
>NA|TRBJ1-4|NA|TRBV28
CASGPGTEDEKLFF
TGTGCCAGCGGTCCGGGCACCGAGGATGAAAAACTGTTTTTT
>NA|TRBJ2-3|TRBD1|TRBV30
CAWSTGTGANTDTQYF
TGTGCCTGGAGTACTGGGACAGGAGCAAACACAGATACGCAGTATTTT
>NA|TRBJ1-4|NA|TRBV4-3
CASSQEGGAGEKLFF
TGCGCCAGCAGCCAAGAGGGGGGGGCGGGTGAAAAACTGTTTTTT
>many|TRBJ2-2|TRBD1|TRBV27
CASSPMRRGPTGELFF
TGTGCCAGCAGTCCTATGCGTAGGGGGCCCACCGGGGAGCTGTTTTTT
>NA|TRBJ2-2|NA|TRBV4-2
CASSQDLPTGNTGELFF
TGTGCCAGCAGCCAAGATCTCCCGACAGGGAACACCGGGGAGCTGTTTTTT
>NA|TRBJ2-2|TRBD1|TRBV29-1
CSVGGTGATGELFF
TGCAGCGTCGGAGGGACAGGCGCCACCGGGGAGCTGTTTTTT
>NA|TRBJ2-7|TRBD2|TRBV7-6
CASSPEAGLYYEQYF
TGTGCCAGCAGCCCAGAAGCGGGGTTGTACTACGAGCAGTACTTC
>few|TRBJ1-1|NA|TRBV20-1
CSGGVNTEAFF
TGCAGTGGTGGGGTGAACACTGAAGCTTTCTTT
>NA|TRBJ1-4|TRBD1|TRBV4-1
CASSQEDRATNEKLFF
TGCGCCAGCAGCCAGGAAGACAGGGCAACTAATGAAAAACTGTTTTTT
>once|TRBJ2-5|NA|TRBV6-5
CASSRTSQETQYF
TGTGCCAGCAGTAGGACGTCCCAAGAGACCCAGTACTTC
>few|TRBJ2-2|NA|TRBV6-4
CASSDSGGTGELFF
TGTGCCAGCAGTGACTCCGGAGGCACCGGGGAGCTGTTTTTT
>NA|TRBJ2-7|NA|TRBV18
CASSPGPRYEQYF
TGTGCCAGCTCCCCGGGACCGCGCTACGAGCAGTACTTC
>NA|TRBJ1-5|TRBD1|TRBV7-6
CASSSGGAQPQHF
TGTGCCAGCAGCTCAGGGGGCGCCCAGCCCCAGCATTTT
>NA|TRBJ2-7|NA|TRBV6-6
CASSYSRQPSYEQYF
TGTGCCAGCAGTTACTCAAGGCAGCCGAGCTACGAGCAGTACTTC
>NA|TRBJ2-7|NA|TRBV4-3
CASSQGEAYEQYF
TGCGCCAGCAGCCAAGGCGAAGCCTACGAGCAGTACTTC
>NA|TRBJ1-2|NA|TRBV7-2
CASSLYRANYGYTF
TGTGCCAGCAGCTTATACAGGGCTAACTATGGCTACACCTTC
>NA|TRBJ2-1|NA|TRBV4-3
CASSQDSPGNEQFF
TGCGCCAGCAGCCAAGACTCCCCGGGAAATGAGCAGTTCTTC
>NA|TRBJ2-7|TRBD2|TRBV7-9
CASSLYQGLGLAGGYEQYF
TGTGCCAGCAGCTTATACCAGGGGCTGGGACTAGCGGGAGGGTACGAGCAGTACTTC
>NA|TRBJ1-2|NA|TRBV6-5
CASSFSLGPSNYGYTF
TGTGCCAGCAGTTTCTCCCTAGGACCATCTAACTATGGCTACACCTTC
>NA|TRBJ1-3|NA|TRBV28
CASTGRGNTIYF
TGTGCCAGCACAGGCAGAGGAAACACCATATATTTT
>once|TRBJ2-5|NA|TRBV30
CAWSVRRDQETQYF
TGTGCCTGGAGTGTACGCCGGGACCAAGAGACCCAGTACTTC